These T cell receptor beta chains were read from a single sample in a study of CD4 T cells in relation to SARS-CoV-2 and coronaviruses. Generated by immunoSEQ multiplex PCR, the TCRdb table keeps only in-frame clones and is missing some. Of just under 65,000 clones in the sample, less than 95% were seen once. Source material: naive CD4+ T cells from PBMCs. The receptors derive from a human donor in good health. The CDR3 runs from the conserved cysteine through the conserved F or W. A D gene is named only where the DNA matches it firmly. Expanded clones are given a class, and other clones once, few, many or no size at all.

. TRBJ1-6 TRBV4-2 . TGTGCCAGCAGCCAGGAGCCTTCACCCCTCCACTTT CASSQEPSPLHF
. TRBJ1-2 TRBV19 . TGTGCCAGTAGCCTATCCTCGACCGGGGACTATGGCTACACCTTC CASSLSSTGDYGYTF
. TRBJ2-7 TRBV3-1/TRBV3-2 . TGTGCCAGCAGCCAAGGGGGCTACGAGCAGTACTTC CASSQGGYEQYF
few TRBJ1-6 TRBV3-1/TRBV3-2 . TGTGCCAGCAGCCTCCCCGGAGGGTCACCCCTCCACTTT CASSLPGGSPLHF
. TRBJ2-6 TRBV27 . TGTGCCAGCAGTTTAAACAGGGCCGCTGGGGCCAACGTCCTGACTTTC CASSLNRAAGANVLTF
. TRBJ2-3 TRBV19 . TGTGCCAGTAGCCTCACCGGGGGTCAGGGGTTCGCAGATACGCAGTATTTT CASSLTGGQGFADTQYF
. TRBJ2-5 TRBV12-3/TRBV12-4 . TGTGCCAGCAGGGCAGGGGCCCAAGAGACCCAGTACTTC CASRAGAQETQYF
. TRBJ1-5 TRBV19 TRBD1 TGTGCCAGTAGTACGGGGACAGGGGGATACAATCAGCCCCAGCATTTT CASSTGTGGYNQPQHF
. TRBJ2-1 TRBV7-3 TRBD2 TGTGCCAGCAGCGGACTAGCGGGTCCCTACAATGAGCAGTTCTTC CASSGLAGPYNEQFF
. TRBJ2-1 TRBV28 . TGTGCCAGCAGTAGTATGGTTATCTGGAGCTCCTACAATGAGCAGTTCTTC CASSSMVIWSSYNEQFF
. TRBJ2-3 TRBV19 . TGTGCCAGTAGTATAGTTAGTTCCGGGGATACGCAGTATTTT CASSIVSSGDTQYF
. TRBJ2-2 TRBV19 . TGTGCCAGTAGAATAACAGGGAACACCGGGGAGCTGTTTTTT CASRITGNTGELFF
. TRBJ2-3 TRBV6-5 . TGTGCCAGCACTCTCGTTCGGGGAGATACGCAGTATTTT CASTLVRGDTQYF
. TRBJ1-2 TRBV5-1 . TGCGCCAGCAACACCGGGACGAACCTTAACTATGGCTACACCTTC CASNTGTNLNYGYTF
. TRBJ2-2 TRBV3-1/TRBV3-2 TRBD2 TGTGCCAGCAGCCAAGATGTCGGACTAGCTGGCACCGGGGAGCTGTTTTTT CASSQDVGLAGTGELFF
. TRBJ2-7 TRBV6-2/TRBV6-3 TRBD2 TGTGCCAGCAGTTACTCCAGCGGGAGGTTCTACGAGCAGTACTTC CASSYSSGRFYEQYF
. TRBJ2-7 TRBV11-2 . TGTGCCAGCACCCCCGCCTCCTACGAGCAGTACTTC CASTPASYEQYF
. TRBJ2-5 TRBV28 . TGTGCCAGCAGTCTACAGGGTGCCGAGACCCAGTACTTC CASSLQGAETQYF
. TRBJ2-7 TRBV2 TRBD2 TGTGCCAGCAGAGGACTAGCGGTTAACTACGAGCAGTACTTC CASRGLAVNYEQYF
. TRBJ2-1 TRBV10-3 TRBD2 TGTGCCATCAGGCCGGGGGGGCCTCCCGGGCAGTTCTTC CAIRPGGPPGQFF
. TRBJ2-1 TRBV21-1 . TGTGCCAGCAGCAAAGTCCTAACTAGCGGGAGTATTCTTGAGCAGTTCTTC CASSKVLTSGSILEQFF
once TRBJ1-1 TRBV28 . TGTGCCAGCAGTGGATTGGGACTCGGGGATACTGAAGCTTTCTTT CASSGLGLGDTEAFF
. TRBJ2-1 TRBV6-2/TRBV6-3 . TGTGCCAGCAGTTACTCGTGGGGCTCGGGCAGACCTCGTCGTATGAATGAGCAGTTCTTC CASSYSWGSGRPRRMNEQFF
. TRBJ1-2 TRBV19 . TGTGCCAGTAGTAACAGCGATTATGGCTACACCTTC CASSNSDYGYTF
. TRBJ2-1 TRBV28 . TGTGCCAGCAGTTTAGGGGGAGGAGGAGGCAATGAGCAGTTCTTC CASSLGGGGGNEQFF
once TRBJ2-7 TRBV28 TRBD1 TGTGCCAGCAGTTTGGGGACAGTCTACGAGCAGTACTTC CASSLGTVYEQYF
. TRBJ2-3 TRBV9 TRBD2 TGTGCCAGCAGCACGGGACTAGCGGAGATCACAGATACGCAGTATTTT CASSTGLAEITDTQYF
. TRBJ2-5 TRBV11-1 . TGTGCCAGCAGCATTACAACCGGGACCCACCAAGAGACCCAGTACTTC CASSITTGTHQETQYF